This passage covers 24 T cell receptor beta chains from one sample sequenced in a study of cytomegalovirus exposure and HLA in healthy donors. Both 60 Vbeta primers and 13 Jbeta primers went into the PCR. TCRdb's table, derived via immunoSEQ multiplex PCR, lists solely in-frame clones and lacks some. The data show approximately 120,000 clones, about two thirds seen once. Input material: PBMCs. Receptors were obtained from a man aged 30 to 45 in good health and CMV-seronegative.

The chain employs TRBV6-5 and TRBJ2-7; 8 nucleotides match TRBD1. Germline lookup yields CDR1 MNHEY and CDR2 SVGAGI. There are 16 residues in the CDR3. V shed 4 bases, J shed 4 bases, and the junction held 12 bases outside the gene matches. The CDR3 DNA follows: TGTGCCAGCAGTTCGCTAGCCGGGACAGGATATTACGAGCAGTACTTC. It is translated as CASSSLAGTGYYEQYF.

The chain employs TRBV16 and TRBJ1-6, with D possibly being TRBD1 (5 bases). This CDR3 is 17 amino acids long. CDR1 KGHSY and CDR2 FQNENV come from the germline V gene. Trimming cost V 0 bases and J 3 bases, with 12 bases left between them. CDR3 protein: CASSQSRGSGYNSPLHF. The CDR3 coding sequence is TGTGCCAGCAGCCAATCGAGGGGTAGCGGCTATAATTCACCCCTCCACTTT.

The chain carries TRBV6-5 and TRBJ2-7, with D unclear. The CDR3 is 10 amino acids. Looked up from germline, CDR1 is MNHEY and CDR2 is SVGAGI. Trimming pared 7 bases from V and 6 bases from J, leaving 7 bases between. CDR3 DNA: TGTGCCAGCAAGCGCAGCGAGCAGTACTTC. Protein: CASKRSEQYF.

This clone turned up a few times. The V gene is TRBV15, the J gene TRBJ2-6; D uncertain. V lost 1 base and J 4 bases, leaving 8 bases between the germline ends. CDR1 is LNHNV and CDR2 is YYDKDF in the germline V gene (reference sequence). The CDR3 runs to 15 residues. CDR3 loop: CATSRGELGANVLTF. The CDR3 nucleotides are TGTGCCACCAGCAGAGGTGAACTGGGGGCCAACGTCCTGACTTTC.

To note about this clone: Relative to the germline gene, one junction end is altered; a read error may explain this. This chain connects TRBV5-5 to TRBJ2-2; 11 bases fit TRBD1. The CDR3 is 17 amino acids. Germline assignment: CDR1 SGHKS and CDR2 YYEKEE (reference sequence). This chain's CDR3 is CASSRTGGGAKTGELFF. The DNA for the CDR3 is TGTGCCAGCAGCAGGACAGGGGGCGGTGCGAAGACCGGGGAGCTGTTTTTT.

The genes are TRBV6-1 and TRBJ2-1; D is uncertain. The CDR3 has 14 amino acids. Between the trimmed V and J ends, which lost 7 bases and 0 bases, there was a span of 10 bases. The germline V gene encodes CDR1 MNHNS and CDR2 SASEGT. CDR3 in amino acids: CASTDTSSYNEQFF. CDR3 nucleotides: TGTGCCAGCACTGACACCAGCTCCTACAATGAGCAGTTCTTC.

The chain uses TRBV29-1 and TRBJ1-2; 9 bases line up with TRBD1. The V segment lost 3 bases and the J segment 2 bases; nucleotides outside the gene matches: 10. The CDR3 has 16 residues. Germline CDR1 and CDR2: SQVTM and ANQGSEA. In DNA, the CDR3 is TGCAGCGTTGATTTGGGACAGGGTCTAAAAAACTATGGCTACACCTTC. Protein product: CSVDLGQGLKNYGYTF.

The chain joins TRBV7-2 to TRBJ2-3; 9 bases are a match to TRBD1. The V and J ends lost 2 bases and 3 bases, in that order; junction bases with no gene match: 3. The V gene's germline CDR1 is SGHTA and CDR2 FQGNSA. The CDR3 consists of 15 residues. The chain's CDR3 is CASSLYRGLTDTQYF. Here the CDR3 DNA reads TGTGCCAGCAGCTTATACAGGGGGCTGACAGATACGCAGTATTTT.

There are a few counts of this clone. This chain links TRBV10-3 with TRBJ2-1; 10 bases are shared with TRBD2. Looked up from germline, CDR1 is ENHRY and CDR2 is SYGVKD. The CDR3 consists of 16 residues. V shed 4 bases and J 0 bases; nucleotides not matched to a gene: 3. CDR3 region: CAISASGGASYNEQFF. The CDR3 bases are TGTGCCATCAGTGCCAGCGGGGGGGCCTCCTACAATGAGCAGTTCTTC.

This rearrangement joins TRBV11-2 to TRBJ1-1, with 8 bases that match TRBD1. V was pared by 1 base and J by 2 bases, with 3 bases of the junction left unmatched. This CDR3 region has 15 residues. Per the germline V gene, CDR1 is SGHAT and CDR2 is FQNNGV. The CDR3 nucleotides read TGTGCCAGCAGCTTAGGACCAGGGGGCAACACTGAAGCTTTCTTT. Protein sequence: CASSLGPGGNTEAFF.

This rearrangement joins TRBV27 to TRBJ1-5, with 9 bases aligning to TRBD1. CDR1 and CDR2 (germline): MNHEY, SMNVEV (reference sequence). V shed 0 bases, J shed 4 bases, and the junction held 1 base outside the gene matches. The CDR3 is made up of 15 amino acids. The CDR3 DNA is TGTGCCAGCAGTTTATCGACAGGGGGAAATCAGCCCCAGCATTTT. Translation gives CASSLSTGGNQPQHF.

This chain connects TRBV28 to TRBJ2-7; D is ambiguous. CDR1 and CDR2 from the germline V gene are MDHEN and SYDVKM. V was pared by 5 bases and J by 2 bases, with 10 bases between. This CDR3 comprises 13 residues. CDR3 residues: CASSPRLTYEQYF. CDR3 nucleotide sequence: TGTGCCAGCAGTCCTCGTCTTACCTACGAGCAGTACTTC.

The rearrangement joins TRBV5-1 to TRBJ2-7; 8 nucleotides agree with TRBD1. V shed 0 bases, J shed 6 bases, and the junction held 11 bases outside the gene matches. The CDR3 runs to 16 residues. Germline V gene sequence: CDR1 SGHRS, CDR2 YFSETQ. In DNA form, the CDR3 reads TGCGCCAGCAGCTTGGATTCCGGACAGGGATTCTCCGAGCAGTACTTC. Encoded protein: CASSLDSGQGFSEQYF.

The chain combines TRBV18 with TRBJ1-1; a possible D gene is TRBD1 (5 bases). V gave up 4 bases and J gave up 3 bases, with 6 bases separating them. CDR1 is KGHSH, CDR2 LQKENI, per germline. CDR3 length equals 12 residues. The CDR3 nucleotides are TGTGCCAGCTCACTAGGGGACACTGAAGCTTTCTTT. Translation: CASSLGDTEAFF.

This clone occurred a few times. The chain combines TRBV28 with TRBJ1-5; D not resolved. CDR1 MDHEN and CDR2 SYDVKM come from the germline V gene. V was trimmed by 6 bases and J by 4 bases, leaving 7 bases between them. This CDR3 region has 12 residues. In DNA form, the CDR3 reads TGTGCCAGCAGCCCATTGAATCAGCCCCAGCATTTT. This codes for CASSPLNQPQHF.

The CDR3: CATENRGQDTIYF. The CDR3, as DNA: TGTGCCACGGAAAACAGGGGGCAGGACACCATATATTTT. This chain uses TRBV10-3 with TRBJ1-3; 9 bases line up with TRBD1. Trimming removed 10 bases from V and 8 bases from J; junction bases left unmatched: 9. CDR1 is ENHRY, CDR2 SYGVKD, per germline. The CDR3 spans 13 residues.

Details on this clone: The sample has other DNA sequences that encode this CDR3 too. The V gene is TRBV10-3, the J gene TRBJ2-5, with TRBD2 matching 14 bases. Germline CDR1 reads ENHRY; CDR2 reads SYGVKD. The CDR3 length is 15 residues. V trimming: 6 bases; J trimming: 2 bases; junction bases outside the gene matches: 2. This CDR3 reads CAIRGTSGGQETQYF. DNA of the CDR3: TGTGCCATCAGAGGGACTAGCGGGGGACAAGAGACCCAGTACTTC.

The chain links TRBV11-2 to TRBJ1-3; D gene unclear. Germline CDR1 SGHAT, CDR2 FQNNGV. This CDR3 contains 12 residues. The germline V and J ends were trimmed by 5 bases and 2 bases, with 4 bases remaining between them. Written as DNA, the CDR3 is TGTGCCAGCAGCCCGGCTGGAAACACCATATATTTT. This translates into CASSPAGNTIYF.

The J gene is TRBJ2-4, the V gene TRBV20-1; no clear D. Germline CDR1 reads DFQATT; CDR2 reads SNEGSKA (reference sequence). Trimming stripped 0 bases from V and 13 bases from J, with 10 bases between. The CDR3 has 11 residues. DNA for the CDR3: TGCAGTGCTAGAGATACCCCCTACCAGTACTTC. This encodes CSARDTPYQYF.

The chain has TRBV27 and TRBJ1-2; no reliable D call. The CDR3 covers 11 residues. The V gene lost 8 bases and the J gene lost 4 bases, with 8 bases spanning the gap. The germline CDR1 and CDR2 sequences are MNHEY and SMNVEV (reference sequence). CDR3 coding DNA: TGTGCCAGCGTCGGGATCTATGGCTACACCTTC. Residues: CASVGIYGYTF.

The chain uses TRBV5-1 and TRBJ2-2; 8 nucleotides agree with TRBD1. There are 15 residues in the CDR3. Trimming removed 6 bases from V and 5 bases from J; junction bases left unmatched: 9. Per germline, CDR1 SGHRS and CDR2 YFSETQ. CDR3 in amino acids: CASMRGTGRTGELFF. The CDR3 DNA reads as TGCGCCAGCATGAGGGGGACAGGCCGGACCGGGGAGCTGTTTTTT.

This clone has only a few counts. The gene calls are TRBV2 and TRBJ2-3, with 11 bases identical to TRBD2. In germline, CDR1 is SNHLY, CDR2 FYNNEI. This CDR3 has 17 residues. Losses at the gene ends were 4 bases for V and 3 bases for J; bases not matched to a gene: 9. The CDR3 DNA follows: TGTGCCAGCAGTGCACTGGCTAGCGGGGGGTTTACAGATACGCAGTATTTT. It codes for CASSALASGGFTDTQYF.

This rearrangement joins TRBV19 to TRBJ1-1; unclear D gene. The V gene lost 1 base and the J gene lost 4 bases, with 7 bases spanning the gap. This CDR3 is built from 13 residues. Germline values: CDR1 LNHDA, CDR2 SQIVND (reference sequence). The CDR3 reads CASSIGAITEAFF. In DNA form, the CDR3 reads TGTGCCAGTAGTATAGGGGCGATCACTGAAGCTTTCTTT.

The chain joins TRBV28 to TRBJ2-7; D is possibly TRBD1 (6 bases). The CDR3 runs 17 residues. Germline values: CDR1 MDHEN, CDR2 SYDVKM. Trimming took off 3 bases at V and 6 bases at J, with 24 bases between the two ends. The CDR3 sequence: CASSFAINRVVFGEQYF. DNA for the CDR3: TGTGCCAGCAGTTTCGCCATCAACAGGGTTGTGTTTGGCGAGCAGTACTTC.